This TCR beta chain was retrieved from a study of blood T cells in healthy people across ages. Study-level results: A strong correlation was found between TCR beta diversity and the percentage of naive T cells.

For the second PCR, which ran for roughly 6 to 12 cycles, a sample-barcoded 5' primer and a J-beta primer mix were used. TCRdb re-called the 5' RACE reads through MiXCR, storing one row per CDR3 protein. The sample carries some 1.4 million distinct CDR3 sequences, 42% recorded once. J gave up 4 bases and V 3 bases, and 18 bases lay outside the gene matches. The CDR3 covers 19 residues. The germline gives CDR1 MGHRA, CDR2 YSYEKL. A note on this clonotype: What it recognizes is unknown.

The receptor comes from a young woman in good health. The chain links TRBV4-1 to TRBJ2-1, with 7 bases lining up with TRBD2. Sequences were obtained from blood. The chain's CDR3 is CASSQAPGIGRTRYNEQFF. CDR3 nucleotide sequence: TGCGCCAGCAGCCAGGCTCCTGGTATCGGGAGGACCCGATACAATGAGCAGTTCTTC.